The 27 T cell receptor beta chains listed next were all sequenced from one sample in a study of metastatic and nonmetastatic thyroid tumors. All patients reached thyroid surgery having received no treatment beforehand. With MiXCR, TCRdb called clones anew from the PCR reads. The sample holds fewer than 35,000 clones, 15% seen once. Sequencing was carried out using blood. These receptors came from a male donor with papillary thyroid cancer or a benign thyroid nodule (not recorded which). Some clones in this sample may be carry-over from other donors' samples.

Ten or more counts support this clone. The chain recombines TRBV5-1 with TRBJ1-5; maybe TRBD1 (5 bases). Germline values: CDR1 SGHRS, CDR2 YFSETQ. CDR3 length equals 14 residues. V was cut by 1 base and J by 3 bases, with 8 bases left in between. CDR3 bases: TGCGCCAGCAGCTTGTCAGGGAACAATCAGCCCCAGCATTTT. It codes for CASSLSGNNQPQHF. The variable domain in full, completed from reference TRBV5-1 and TRBJ1-5, reads KAGVTQTPRYLIKTRGQQVTLSCSPISGHRSVSWYQQTPGQGLQFLFEYFSETQRNKGNFPGRFSGRQFSNSRSEMNVSTLELGDSALYLCASSLSGNNQPQHFGDGTRLSIL.

This clone occurred many times. This rearrangement joins TRBV15 to TRBJ2-3, with 10 positions matching TRBD1. Germline trimming cut 2 bases from V and 0 bases from J; bases unmatched to any gene: 5. The CDR3 runs to 17 residues. CDR1 and CDR2 (germline): LNHNV, YYDKDF (reference sequence). CDR3 region: CATSRRTGGPSTDTQYF. CDR3 bases: TGTGCCACCAGCAGAAGGACAGGGGGGCCTAGCACAGATACGCAGTATTTT.

This clone was seen many times. The rearrangement joins TRBV6-2 or TRBV6-3 to TRBJ2-3, with D perhaps being TRBD1 or TRBD2 (5 bases each). V lost 5 bases, J lost 6 bases, and 15 bases lay in between. The CDR3 is 14 residues long. CDR1 and CDR2 (germline): MNHEY, SVGEGT. The CDR3 spells CASSPGTNWDTQYF. For the CDR3, the DNA is TGTGCCAGCAGTCCCGGGACCAACTGGGATACGCAGTATTTT.

The genes are TRBV7-9 and TRBJ2-5, with 7 bases fitting TRBD1. The length of the CDR3 is 14 residues. The V gene's germline CDR1 is SEHNR and CDR2 FQNEAQ (reference sequence). The CDR3 sequence: CESSSLDRQETQYF. In DNA, the CDR3 is TGTGAAAGCAGCTCCTTGGACAGGCAAGAGACCCAGTACTTC.

This clone was recorded many times. The chain links TRBV29-1 to TRBJ2-5; no definite D call. The V gene lost 5 bases and the J gene lost 5 bases, with 9 bases spanning the gap. The CDR3 length is 11 residues. Germline loops: CDR1 SQVTM, CDR2 ANQGSEA. The chain's CDR3 is CSVPIGETQYF. The CDR3 DNA follows: TGCAGCGTTCCAATCGGGGAGACCCAGTACTTC.

V usage is TRBV30 and J usage is TRBJ2-2; 7 positions agree with TRBD2. From germline, CDR1 is GTSNPN and CDR2 SVGIG (reference sequence). The CDR3 has 14 amino acids. CDR3 sequence: CGWSVLARSGELFF. Written as DNA, the CDR3 is TGTGGGTGGAGTGTACTAGCGCGGTCCGGGGAGCTGTTTTTT.

The table lists this clone with many counts. The rearrangement links TRBV2 to TRBJ2-7; D not certain. There are 13 residues in the CDR3. Per germline, CDR1 SNHLY and CDR2 FYNNEI. V lost 5 bases, J lost 6 bases, and 14 bases lay in between. The CDR3 protein is CASSPGPPREQYF. The CDR3 region has the DNA TGTGCCAGCAGTCCCGGGCCGCCACGCGAGCAGTACTTC.

In its sample, this clone was seen many times. The chain is built from TRBV5-1 and TRBJ2-7; weak D call: TRBD1 (6 bases). CDR3 length: 15 residues. The germline V gene encodes CDR1 SGHRS and CDR2 YFSETQ. V was clipped by 0 bases and J by 2 bases, with 12 bases between them. The CDR3 loop reads CASSLEWGPPYEQYF. The CDR3 DNA reads as TGCGCCAGCAGCTTGGAATGGGGGCCCCCCTACGAGCAGTACTTC.

This clone came up a few times. This may come from a read error, since a much larger clone is one base off. The V and J genes are TRBV11-3 and TRBJ1-4; D may be TRBD1 (5 bases). The CDR3 covers 15 residues. CDR1 and CDR2 (germline): SGHNT, YENEEA. The CDR3 protein is CASSWGSETNGKLFF. In DNA form, the CDR3 reads TGTGCCAGCAGCTGGGGGTCGGAAACTAATGGAAAACTGTTTTTT.

This clone was counted many times. As DNA, the CDR3 is TGCGCCAGCAGCTTTGTAGGGACTGACACCGGGGAGCTGTTTTTT. This translates into CASSFVGTDTGELFF. This chain uses TRBV5-1 with TRBJ2-2, with D maybe TRBD2 (6 bases). This CDR3 comprises 15 residues. Germline V lookup: CDR1 SGHRS, CDR2 YFSETQ. Trimming took 2 bases from V and 3 from J, leaving 11 bases between them.

In this sample, this clone turned up a few times. CDR3 in DNA: TGTGCCAGCATCCCGGGGGGGTGGAACCGCTATGGCTACACCTTC. Translating it yields CASIPGGWNRYGYTF. This chain links TRBV6-1 with TRBJ1-2, with D maybe TRBD1 (5 bases). Trimming stripped 7 bases from V and 4 bases from J, with 19 bases between. CDR1 and CDR2 from the germline V gene are MNHNS and SASEGT. The CDR3 covers 15 residues.

This clone was seen many times. The V and J genes are TRBV20-1 and TRBJ1-1; the D is unclear. This CDR3 is built from 13 residues. Deletions cut 1 base from V and 4 bases from J, with 10 bases between. Germline CDR1 DFQATT, CDR2 SNEGSKA (reference sequence). The CDR3 protein is CSARAGVSTEAFF. The CDR3 DNA sequence: TGCAGTGCTAGAGCCGGGGTTAGCACTGAAGCTTTCTTT.

This clone was seen repeatedly, ten times or more. The chain joins TRBV6-1 to TRBJ1-3; weak D call: TRBD1 (6 bases). The ends were cut back, 6 bases at V and 0 bases at J, with 9 bases in the middle. Germline V gives CDR1 MNHNS, CDR2 SASEGT. The CDR3 totals 14 residues. The CDR3 DNA reads as TGTGCCAGCAGACAGGGATTCTCTGGAAACACCATATATTTT. The encoded protein is CASRQGFSGNTIYF.

V is TRBV2 and J is TRBJ1-2; 8 bases fit TRBD1. V lost 7 bases to trimming and J lost 7 bases; unmatched junction nucleotides: 17. The CDR3 covers 16 residues. Germline V gives CDR1 SNHLY, CDR2 FYNNEI. CDR3 residues: CASIAPGQETLGGYTF. The CDR3 DNA sequence: TGTGCCAGCATAGCGCCGGGACAGGAGACTTTGGGTGGCTACACCTTC.

This clone was observed a few times. The chain recombines TRBV27 with TRBJ2-3; 13 bases fit TRBD2. The CDR3 is made up of 15 amino acids. V lost 5 bases to trimming and J lost 6 bases; unmatched junction nucleotides: 5. Germline V gives CDR1 MNHEY, CDR2 SMNVEV (reference sequence). The CDR3 nucleotides read TGTGCCAGCAGTGTACTAGCGGGAGGGGTGGATACGCAGTATTTT. Protein sequence: CASSVLAGGVDTQYF.

This clone was found many times. The same CDR3 can be traced to other DNA sequences in this sample. This chain joins TRBV12-3 or TRBV12-4 and TRBJ2-1; 7 nucleotides agree with TRBD2. This CDR3 spans 11 amino acids. The junction had 5 bases not matched to a gene; V was cut back by 5 bases and J by 13 bases. The CDR3: CASSLLAEQFF. Written as DNA, the CDR3 is TGTGCCAGCAGTCTGCTAGCGGAACAGTTCTTC.

This clone is termed medium-sized. The rearrangement joins TRBV12-3 or TRBV12-4 to TRBJ2-6; D not certain. V shed 5 bases and J shed 2 bases, with 10 bases lying between them. The CDR3 loop spans 15 amino acids. The CDR3, as DNA: TGTGCCAGCAGTCCTACGATAGCTGGGGCCAACGTCCTGACTTTC. Encoded protein: CASSPTIAGANVLTF.

This clone was picked up many times. The chain links TRBV6-1 to TRBJ2-1, with TRBD2 matching 10 bases. Germline trimming cut 7 bases from V and 1 base from J; bases unmatched to any gene: 4. The CDR3 loop spans 15 amino acids. CDR1 and CDR2 from the germline V gene are MNHNS and SASEGT. The CDR3 loop is CASTGLAVSYNEQFF. The CDR3 DNA is TGTGCCAGCACCGGACTAGCGGTTTCCTACAATGAGCAGTTCTTC.

The gene calls are TRBV6-1 and TRBJ2-7; a weak D match, TRBD2 (6 bases). CDR1 and CDR2 (germline): MNHNS, SASEGT. Trimming pared 0 bases from V and 9 bases from J, leaving 24 bases between. This CDR3 region has 17 residues. CDR3: CASSEALQDGRGTWQYF. The CDR3 DNA reads TGTGCCAGCAGTGAAGCGCTTCAGGATGGGCGCGGGACGTGGCAGTACTTC.

Within the sample, this clone is medium-sized. This chain uses TRBV12-3 or TRBV12-4 with TRBJ1-2; the D is unclear. The CDR3 spans 12 residues. V was cut by 3 bases and J by 1 base, with 3 bases left in between. CDR3 coding DNA: TGTGCCAGCAGTTTCGGTAACTATGGCTACACCTTC. Encoded protein: CASSFGNYGYTF.

This clone was seen at least ten times. This chain connects TRBV6-1 to TRBJ2-7; D may be TRBD2 (6 bases). V lost 4 bases and J lost 3, with 10 bases in between. The CDR3 is made up of 13 amino acids. The V gene's germline CDR1 is MNHNS and CDR2 SASEGT. The CDR3 coding sequence is TGTGCCAGCAGTGCGTTGGAGGGCTACGAGCAGTACTTC. It yields the protein CASSALEGYEQYF.

This clone was picked up many times. The chain links TRBV11-2 to TRBJ1-2; 7 bases are shared with TRBD1. Germline CDR1 SGHAT, CDR2 FQNNGV. The CDR3 is made up of 15 amino acids. The ends lost 5 bases at V and 6 bases at J; junction bases unmatched: 12. The CDR3 spells CASSLGGGGLDGYTF. The CDR3 DNA sequence: TGTGCCAGCAGCCTCGGGGGAGGGGGCCTTGATGGCTACACCTTC. The variable domain in full, completed from reference TRBV11-2 and TRBJ1-2, reads EAGVAQSPRYKIIEKRQSVAFWCNPISGHATLYWYQQILGQGPKLLIQFQNNGVVDDSQLPKDRFSAERLKGVDSTLKIQPAKLEDSAVYLCASSLGGGGLDGYTFGSGTRLTVV.

As to this clone: One base away lies a much larger clone, so this may be a sequencing read error. V gene TRBV5-7 combines with J gene TRBJ1-5; D gene unclear. TRBV5-7 is treated as an ORF (open reading frame) with a function not yet certain. The CDR3 loop spans 15 amino acids. V lost 2 bases, J lost 3 bases, and 12 bases lay in between. CDR3 nucleotides: TGTGCCAGCAGCTTTAAAAGGGATATCAATCAGCCCCAGCATTTT. This translates into CASSFKRDINQPQHF.

This clone was seen repeatedly, ten times or more. The V gene is TRBV7-2, the J gene TRBJ2-2; TRBD2 matches 10 bases. CDR3 size: 18 residues. Germline assignment: CDR1 SGHTA and CDR2 FQGNSA. V lost 2 bases to trimming and J lost 5 bases; unmatched junction nucleotides: 11. The DNA for the CDR3 is TGTGCCAGCAGCTTAACTATCGGGCTAGCGGGAGAAACCGGGGAGCTGTTTTTT. As protein: CASSLTIGLAGETGELFF.

This clone was detected many times. The chain employs TRBV29-1 and TRBJ1-1; D may be TRBD1 (5 bases). This CDR3 contains 11 residues. In germline, CDR1 is SQVTM, CDR2 ANQGSEA. Deletions cut 7 bases from V and 4 bases from J, with 10 bases between. The CDR3 sequence is CSGTRATEAFF. CDR3 sequence (DNA): TGCAGCGGTACCAGGGCCACTGAAGCTTTCTTT.

This clone was counted ten times or more. This chain links TRBV5-1 with TRBJ1-1; a possible D gene is TRBD1 (5 bases). Trimming took off 5 bases at V and 10 bases at J, with 12 bases between the two ends. CDR3 length: 11 amino acids. Germline V CDR1 and CDR2: SGHRS, YFSETQ. Here the CDR3 reads CASRKEGAAFF. In DNA form, the CDR3 reads TGCGCCAGCAGGAAAGAAGGGGCAGCTTTCTTT.

V gene TRBV19 combines with J gene TRBJ1-5; possible D gene TRBD1, 6 bases. Trimming cost V 7 bases and J 1 base, with 17 bases left between them. The CDR3 runs 16 residues. Germline values: CDR1 LNHDA, CDR2 SQIVND (reference sequence). CDR3 DNA sequence: TGTGCCAGTACGGGCCGGGGGGCGGGAAGCAATCAGCCCCAGCATTTT. Residues: CASTGRGAGSNQPQHF. The variable domain in full, completed from reference TRBV19 and TRBJ1-5, reads DGGITQSPKYLFRKEGQNVTLSCEQNLNHDAMYWYRQDPGQGLRLIYYSQIVNDFQKGDIAEGYSVSREKKESFPLTVTSAQKNPTAFYLCASTGRGAGSNQPQHFGDGTRLSIL.